Following are 29 T cell receptor beta chains from one sample sequenced in a study of post-analysis software for immune sequencing data. These receptors' targets are unknown. Prepared libraries of TCR beta cDNA carried unique molecular identifiers. TCRdb re-called the PCR reads through MiXCR, storing one row per CDR3 protein. Of roughly 620,000 distinct CDR3 sequences listed, 44% are singletons. Study-level results: Controls showed lower frequencies than patients for five or six TRBV segments, and TRBV5-6, TRBV5-1 and TRBV20-1 were among these.

What was sequenced was blood. Receptors were obtained from a girl aged 5-17 years with multiple sclerosis.

The chain couples TRBV5-1 to TRBJ1-2; 7 bases line up with TRBD1. Germline-derived CDR1 and CDR2 are SGHRS and YFSETQ. V shed 4 bases and J 5 bases; nucleotides not matched to a gene: 11. The CDR3 runs 15 residues. As DNA, the CDR3 is TGCGCCAGCAGCCCTCTCGGTCCAGGGGGATATGGCTACACCTTC. Translation gives CASSPLGPGGYGYTF.

The V gene is TRBV12-3 or TRBV12-4, the J gene TRBJ2-7; 7 nucleotides align to TRBD1. The CDR3 has 15 amino acids. V was clipped by 5 bases and J by 0 bases; unmatched bases: 7. The CDR3 DNA sequence: TGTGCCAGCAGTGTGACAGGGCTGAGCTCCTACGAGCAGTACTTC. Translation: CASSVTGLSSYEQYF.

The chain is built from TRBV7-9 and TRBJ1-1; D is perhaps TRBD1 (5 bases). V was clipped by 4 bases and J by 4 bases, with 10 bases between them. The CDR3 consists of 13 residues. The V gene's germline CDR1 is SEHNR and CDR2 FQNEAQ (reference sequence). CDR3 residues: CASSSTQGTEAFF. The CDR3 DNA follows: TGTGCCAGCAGCTCAACCCAGGGCACTGAAGCTTTCTTT.

V is TRBV27 and J is TRBJ2-5, with 8 bases aligning to TRBD1. The J call may be incorrect, as the DNA end agrees better with TRBJ2-7. This CDR3 is built from 14 residues. Germline lookup yields CDR1 MNHEY and CDR2 SMNVEV (reference sequence). CDR3 coding DNA: TGTGCCAGCAGTTTCCGAGACAGGGGCTCCGAGCAGTACTTC. It yields the protein CASSFRDRGSEQYF.

The CDR3 DNA follows: TGTGCCAGCAGCTTGGAAGGGATCGGCCGCAATGAGCAGTTCTTC. Its protein is CASSLEGIGRNEQFF. This chain joins TRBV7-9 and TRBJ2-1; D is uncertain. Germline CDR1 reads SEHNR; CDR2 reads FQNEAQ (reference sequence). CDR3 size: 15 residues. Trimming removed 3 bases at V and 6 bases at J, with 15 bases between.

This chain joins TRBV7-2 and TRBJ2-7, with 8 bases matching TRBD2. The length of the CDR3 is 16 residues. J lost 6 bases, V lost 5 bases, and 15 bases had no gene match. Germline-derived CDR1 and CDR2 are SGHTA and FQGNSA. The CDR3 nucleotides are TGTGCCAGCAGCCGTAGCGGGGCCCTAGCTACGGGCGAGCAGTACTTC. This codes for CASSRSGALATGEQYF.

The rearrangement joins TRBV12-3 or TRBV12-4 to TRBJ2-3, with D possibly called TRBD1 or TRBD2 (5 bases each). The CDR3 covers 16 residues. Trimming shortened V by 4 bases and J by 3 bases, and 17 bases separated the two germline ends. CDR3 region: CASSWDQGYSTDTQYF. The CDR3 DNA reads TGTGCCAGCAGTTGGGACCAGGGCTATAGTACAGATACGCAGTATTTT.

There are many counts of this clonotype. The chain carries TRBV20-1 and TRBJ2-7; 10 bases fit TRBD2. Germline CDR1 reads DFQATT; CDR2 reads SNEGSKA (reference sequence). The CDR3 totals 15 residues. V lost 1 base and J lost 3; bases outside the gene matches: 6. The DNA of the CDR3 is TGCAGTGCTAGAGGTGGCATAGCGGGAGGCTACGAGCAGTACTTC. It encodes CSARGGIAGGYEQYF.

The chain is built from TRBV4-1 and TRBJ1-4; 12 bases line up with TRBD1. V lost 3 bases and J lost 7; bases outside the gene matches: 12. Germline CDR1 reads MGHRA; CDR2 reads YSYEKL. The CDR3 covers 18 residues. The chain's CDR3 is CASSQSGTGGELGEKLFF. DNA of the CDR3: TGCGCCAGCAGCCAGTCCGGGACAGGGGGCGAGTTAGGTGAAAAACTGTTTTTT.

This clonotype showed up just a few times. One junction end disagrees with the germline gene, perhaps due to a read error. CDR3 residues: CASRRGQGTYEQYF. The CDR3, as DNA: TGTGCTAGCAGGAGGGGACAGGGCACCTACGAGCAGTACTTC. The chain has TRBV28 and TRBJ2-7; 9 nucleotides line up with TRBD1. Germline CDR1 is MDHEN and CDR2 is SYDVKM. This CDR3 spans 14 amino acids.

The chain has TRBV6-5 and TRBJ2-5; TRBD1 matches at 11 bases. Germline values: CDR1 MNHEY, CDR2 SVGAGI. J was trimmed by 5 bases and V by 6 bases; bases with no gene match: 8. This CDR3 is 15 amino acids long. CDR3 region: CASSGDRGGSETQYF. The CDR3 region has the DNA TGTGCCAGCAGCGGGGACAGGGGGGGATCCGAGACCCAGTACTTC.

This clonotype was found once. A much larger clone lies one base from this, so it may be a read error. This rearrangement joins TRBV12-3 or TRBV12-4 to TRBJ2-3; D gene ambiguous. The J call may not be correct, given that the DNA end is closer to TRBJ1-5. The CDR3 is made up of 13 amino acids. The CDR3 region is CASSLNRADTQHF. Written as DNA, the CDR3 is TGTGCCAGCAGTCTGAATAGAGCAGATACGCAGCATTTT.

This clonotype was seen a handful of times. The rearrangement joins TRBV5-5 to TRBJ2-4, with D possibly TRBD2 on 6 matching bases. There are 15 residues in the CDR3. CDR1 SGHKS and CDR2 YYEKEE come from the germline V gene (reference sequence). V lost 0 bases and J 3 bases, leaving 10 bases between the germline ends. In nucleotides, the CDR3 is TGTGCCAGCAGCTTGGCAATCGGGGGCAAAAACATTCAGTACTTC. Its translation is CASSLAIGGKNIQYF. The full variable domain, rest sourced from reference TRBV5-5 and TRBJ2-4, is DAGVTQSPTHLIKTRGQQVTLRCSPISGHKSVSWYQQVLGQGPQFIFQYYEKEERGRGNFPDRFSARQFPNYSSELNVNALLLGDSALYLCASSLAIGGKNIQYFGAGTRLSVL.

The V call is TRBV20-1, the J call TRBJ2-3; maybe TRBD2 (5 bases). Trimming shortened V by 6 bases and J by 6 bases, and 16 bases separated the two germline ends. This CDR3 has 13 residues. Germline V lookup: CDR1 DFQATT, CDR2 SNEGSKA (reference sequence). CDR3 sequence (DNA): TGCAGTGCATTACTAGTGGGAGCCGATACGCAGTATTTT. Its protein is CSALLVGADTQYF.

This chain joins TRBV24-1 and TRBJ1-5; a possible D gene is TRBD1 (5 bases). The CDR3 contains 12 residues. The germline V gene encodes CDR1 KGHDR and CDR2 SFDVKD. Trimming removed 9 bases at V and 13 bases at J, with 18 bases between. The CDR3 here is CATRSSGGTQHF. CDR3 nucleotides: TGTGCCACCCGTTCCTCTGGTGGGACTCAGCATTTT.

This clonotype was counted between two and nine times. The V gene is TRBV4-1, the J gene TRBJ1-1, with 9 positions matching TRBD1. The CDR3 is 15 amino acids. The germline gives CDR1 MGHRA, CDR2 YSYEKL. V lost 4 bases and J lost 9; bases outside the gene matches: 12. The DNA of the CDR3 is TGCGCCAGCAGCCGATGGGACAGGGAGCAGGAGCAAGCTTTCTTT. Translation gives CASSRWDREQEQAFF.

The rearrangement uses TRBV5-1 and TRBJ2-5, with 10 bases that match TRBD2. The V gene end was trimmed by 5 bases and the J gene end by 4 bases; junction bases not matched to a gene: 14. The germline V gene has CDR1 SGHRS and CDR2 YFSETQ. The CDR3 has 17 residues. This CDR3 reads CASSGSLLAGGRETQYF. For the CDR3, the DNA is TGCGCCAGCAGTGGTTCGCTGTTAGCGGGGGGCAGAGAGACCCAGTACTTC.

V gene TRBV12-3 or TRBV12-4 combines with J gene TRBJ2-1; D gene ambiguous. V lost 3 bases and J 10 bases, leaving 16 bases between the germline ends. This CDR3 comprises 14 residues. The CDR3 region is CASSLVGPPREQFF. The CDR3 bases are TGTGCCAGCAGTTTGGTCGGCCCTCCTAGGGAGCAGTTCTTC.

V usage is TRBV7-9 and J usage is TRBJ2-1, with 12 nucleotides matching TRBD1. CDR1 and CDR2 (germline): SEHNR, FQNEAQ (reference sequence). Trimming removed 5 bases from V and 5 bases from J; junction bases left unmatched: 16. The CDR3 is made up of 19 amino acids. The CDR3 region is CASSAPRGGQGARNNEQFF. Here the CDR3 DNA reads TGTGCCAGCAGCGCGCCTCGCGGGGGACAGGGGGCGCGGAACAATGAGCAGTTCTTC. Drawing the rest from reference TRBV7-9 and TRBJ2-1, the complete variable domain is DTGVSQNPRHKITKRGQNVTFRCDPISEHNRLYWYRQTLGQGPEFLTYFQNEAQLEKSRLLSDRFSAERPKGSFSTLEIQRTEQGDSAMYLCASSAPRGGQGARNNEQFFGPGTRLTVL.

V usage is TRBV7-9 and J usage is TRBJ1-1, with D maybe TRBD1 (5 bases). The V gene lost 6 bases and the J gene lost 4 bases, with 12 bases spanning the gap. Germline loops: CDR1 SEHNR, CDR2 FQNEAQ (reference sequence). The CDR3 covers 13 residues. This CDR3 is CASRIEGITEAFF. DNA of the CDR3: TGTGCCAGCAGAATTGAGGGGATCACTGAAGCTTTCTTT.

The CDR3 spells CASSYLLAGESYEQYF. The DNA for the CDR3 is TGTGCCAGCAGTTACTTACTAGCGGGAGAATCCTACGAGCAGTACTTC. The chain uses TRBV6-5 and TRBJ2-7, with 11 bases identical to TRBD2. After removal of 1 base from V and 1 base from J, the junction contained 3 bases not matched to a gene. Germline V gene sequence: CDR1 MNHEY, CDR2 SVGAGI. This CDR3 spans 16 amino acids.

There are a few counts of this clonotype. V and J are TRBV28 and TRBJ2-6; possibly TRBD2 for D (5 bases). Germline lookup yields CDR1 MDHEN and CDR2 SYDVKM. The CDR3 covers 14 residues. Trimming stripped 5 bases from V and 3 bases from J, with 8 bases between. The CDR3 bases are TGTGCCAGCAGTACAGCGGATGGGGCCAACGTCCTGACTTTC. It yields the protein CASSTADGANVLTF.

This clonotype was counted a few times. This sequence joins TRBV9 and TRBJ2-5; D might be TRBD2 (5 bases). Per the germline V gene, CDR1 is SGDLS and CDR2 is YYNGEE. Trimming shortened V by 4 bases and J by 0 bases, and 10 bases separated the two germline ends. The CDR3 covers 14 residues. The CDR3 bases are TGTGCCAGCAGCAGCAGCGGTTACCAAGAGACCCAGTACTTC. Translated, it gives CASSSSGYQETQYF. Based on the CDR3 plus reference TRBV9 and TRBJ2-5, the full variable domain is DSGVTQTPKHLITATGQRVTLRCSPRSGDLSVYWYQQSLDQGLQFLIQYYNGEERAKGNILERFSAQQFPDLHSELNLSSLELGDSALYFCASSSSGYQETQYFGPGTRLLVL.

The V call is TRBV4-2, the J call TRBJ2-3; D may correspond to TRBD1 or TRBD2 (5 bases each). The CDR3 sequence is 16 residues long. The V gene lost 0 bases and the J gene lost 2 bases, with 12 bases spanning the gap. The germline V gene encodes CDR1 LGHNA and CDR2 YNFKEQ. The CDR3 DNA reads TGTGCCAGCAGCCAAGAGCCGGGACCAACCACAGATACGCAGTATTTT. Protein: CASSQEPGPTTDTQYF.

There are a few counts of this clonotype. The chain uses TRBV12-3 or TRBV12-4 and TRBJ2-1; no clear D gene. The V end lost 5 bases, the J end lost 6 bases, and 11 bases lay between the germline ends. The CDR3 extends over 13 amino acids. This chain's CDR3 is CASSHLEPNEQFF. DNA for the CDR3: TGTGCCAGCAGTCACTTAGAACCCAATGAGCAGTTCTTC.

This clonotype has more than one count but fewer than ten. The chain couples TRBV20-1 to TRBJ2-7; 9 bases line up with TRBD2. This CDR3 region has 13 residues. After removal of 3 bases from V and 7 bases from J, the junction contained 7 bases not matched to a gene. Germline V gene data show CDR1 as DFQATT and CDR2 as SNEGSKA (reference sequence). DNA for the CDR3: TGCAGTGCTAGGCTAGCGGGATCGGGGGAGCAGTACTTC. Protein product: CSARLAGSGEQYF.

The V gene is TRBV29-1, the J gene TRBJ2-7, with TRBD2 matching over 7 bases. Looked up from germline, CDR1 is SQVTM and CDR2 is ANQGSEA. This CDR3 contains 12 residues. V lost 6 bases, J lost 2 bases, and 4 bases stayed unmatched. The CDR3 loop is CSVQRDTYEQYF. The CDR3 DNA reads TGCAGCGTCCAGCGGGATACCTACGAGCAGTACTTC.

This chain connects TRBV27 to TRBJ2-1; 8 bases are a match to TRBD2. This CDR3 comprises 14 residues. The V and J ends lost 6 bases and 5 bases, in that order; junction bases with no gene match: 6. Germline V gene sequence: CDR1 MNHEY, CDR2 SMNVEV (reference sequence). The CDR3 loop reads CASSSGRSNNEQFF. DNA for the CDR3: TGTGCCAGCAGCAGCGGGAGATCCAACAATGAGCAGTTCTTC.

This clonotype was recorded once. This sequence joins TRBV6-5 and TRBJ2-5; D call uncertain. Trimming shortened V by 4 bases and J by 5 bases, and 8 bases separated the two germline ends. This CDR3 has 12 residues. Germline CDR1 reads MNHEY; CDR2 reads SVGAGI. For the CDR3, the DNA is TGTGCCAGCAGTTCGAGCGACGAGACCCAGTACTTC. Translating it yields CASSSSDETQYF.